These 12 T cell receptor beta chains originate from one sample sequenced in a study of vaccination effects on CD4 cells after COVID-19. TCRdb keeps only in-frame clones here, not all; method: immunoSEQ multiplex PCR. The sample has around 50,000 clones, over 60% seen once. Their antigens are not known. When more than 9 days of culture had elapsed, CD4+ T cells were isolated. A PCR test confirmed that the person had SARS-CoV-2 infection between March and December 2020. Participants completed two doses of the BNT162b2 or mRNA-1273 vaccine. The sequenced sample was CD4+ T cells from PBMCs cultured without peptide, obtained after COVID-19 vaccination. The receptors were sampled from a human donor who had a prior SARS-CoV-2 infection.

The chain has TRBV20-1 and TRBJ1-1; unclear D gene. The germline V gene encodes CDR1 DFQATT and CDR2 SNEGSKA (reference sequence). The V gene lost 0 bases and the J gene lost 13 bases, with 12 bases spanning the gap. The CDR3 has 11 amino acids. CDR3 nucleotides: TGCAGTGCTAGAGAGGGAGTCATAGTTTTCTTT. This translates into CSAREGVIVFF.

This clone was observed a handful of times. CDR3 region: CASSQEESHGEKLFF. Here the CDR3 DNA reads TGCGCCAGCAGCCAGGAAGAGTCTCACGGTGAAAAACTGTTTTTT. The chain employs TRBV4-1 and TRBJ1-4, with D unclear. CDR3 length equals 15 residues. Germline values: CDR1 MGHRA, CDR2 YSYEKL. V was clipped by 3 bases and J by 7 bases, with 15 bases between them.

The CDR3 is CASSSGTSGWADTQYF. CDR3 nucleotide sequence: TGCGCCAGCAGCTCCGGGACTAGCGGGTGGGCAGATACGCAGTATTTT. The chain recombines TRBV5-1 with TRBJ2-3; TRBD2 matches 12 bases. CDR1 and CDR2 (germline): SGHRS, YFSETQ. With 3 bases clipped from V and 4 bases from J, the junction kept 6 bases outside the gene matches. The CDR3 has 16 residues.

DNA for the CDR3: TGTGCCAGCAGCCTTGGGGTGGTAATGGGACTAGCGTACCATGAGCAGTTCTTC. It yields the protein CASSLGVVMGLAYHEQFF. The rearrangement uses TRBV3-1 (or the pseudogene TRBV3-2) and TRBJ2-1; TRBD2 agrees at 10 bases. CDR3 length: 18 residues. CDR1 LGHDT and CDR2 YNNKEL come from the germline V gene (reference sequence). The V segment lost 4 bases and the J segment 8 bases; nucleotides outside the gene matches: 17.

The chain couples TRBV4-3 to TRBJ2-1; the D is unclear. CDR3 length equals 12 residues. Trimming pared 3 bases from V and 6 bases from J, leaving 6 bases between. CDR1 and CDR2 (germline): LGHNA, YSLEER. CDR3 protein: CASSQTGNEQFF. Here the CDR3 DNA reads TGCGCCAGCAGCCAGACTGGCAATGAGCAGTTCTTC.

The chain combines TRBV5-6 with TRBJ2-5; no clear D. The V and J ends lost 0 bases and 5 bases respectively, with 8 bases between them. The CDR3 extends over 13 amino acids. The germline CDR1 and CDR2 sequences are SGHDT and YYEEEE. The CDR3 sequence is CASSLEIGETQYF. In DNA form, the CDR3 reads TGTGCCAGCAGCTTGGAAATTGGGGAGACCCAGTACTTC.

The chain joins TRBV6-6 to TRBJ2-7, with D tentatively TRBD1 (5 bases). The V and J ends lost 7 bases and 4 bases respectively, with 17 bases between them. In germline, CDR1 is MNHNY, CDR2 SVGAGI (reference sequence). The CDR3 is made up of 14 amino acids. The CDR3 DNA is TGTGCCAGCACGGGCAGGGCCCCGAAGTACGAGCAGTACTTC. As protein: CASTGRAPKYEQYF.

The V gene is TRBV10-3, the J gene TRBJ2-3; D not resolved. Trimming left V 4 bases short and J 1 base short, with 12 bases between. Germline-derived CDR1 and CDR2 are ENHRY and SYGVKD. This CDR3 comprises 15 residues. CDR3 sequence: CAISGSARGTDTQYF. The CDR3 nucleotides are TGTGCCATCAGTGGGTCGGCTAGAGGCACAGATACGCAGTATTTT.

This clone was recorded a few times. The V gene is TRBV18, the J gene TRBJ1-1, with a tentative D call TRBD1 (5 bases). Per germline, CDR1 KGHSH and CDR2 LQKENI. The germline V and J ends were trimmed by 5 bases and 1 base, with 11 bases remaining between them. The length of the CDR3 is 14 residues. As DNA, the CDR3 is TGTGCCAGCTCAAGGACGGGGGGGAACACTGAAGCTTTCTTT. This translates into CASSRTGGNTEAFF.

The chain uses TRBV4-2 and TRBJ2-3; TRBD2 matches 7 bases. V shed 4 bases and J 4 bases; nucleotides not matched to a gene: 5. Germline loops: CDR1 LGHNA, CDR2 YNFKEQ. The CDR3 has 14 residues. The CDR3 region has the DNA TGTGCCAGCAGCCTTCACGGGAGGCCAGATACGCAGTATTTT. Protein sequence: CASSLHGRPDTQYF.

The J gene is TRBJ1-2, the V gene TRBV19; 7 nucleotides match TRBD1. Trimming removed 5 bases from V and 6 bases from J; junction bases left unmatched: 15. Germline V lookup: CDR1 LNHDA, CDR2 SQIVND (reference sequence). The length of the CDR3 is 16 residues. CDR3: CASSLLGTELQHGYTF. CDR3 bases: TGTGCCAGTAGTCTTTTAGGGACAGAACTCCAGCATGGCTACACCTTC.

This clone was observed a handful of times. Written as DNA, the CDR3 is TGTGCCAGTAGTATAGTAAAGGGGACAGGGATTTGGCATTTT. Translating it yields CASSIVKGTGIWHF. The V gene is TRBV19, the J gene TRBJ1-5; 9 positions match TRBD1. The length of the CDR3 is 14 residues. The ends lost 1 base at V and 15 bases at J; junction bases unmatched: 10. Looked up from germline, CDR1 is LNHDA and CDR2 is SQIVND (reference sequence).